The sequence of this T cell receptor (beta chain) was determined in a study of T cells in Graves' hyperthyroidism and ophthalmopathy. This clonotype was recorded at least ten times. From RNA transcripts, TCR beta CDR3 regions were amplified. The primer set for the first-round RT-PCR of the TCR CDR3 was HTBI. TCRdb called the multiplex PCR reads again in MiXCR, with one record for every CDR3 protein. The sample includes around 340,000 distinct CDR3 sequences, about a sixth of them seen just once. The CDR3 is made up of 16 amino acids. Germline V gene lookup returns CDR1 KGHDR and CDR2 SFDVKD. V trimming: 3 bases; J trimming: 6 bases; junction bases outside the gene matches: 8.

Source material: blood. The chain is built from TRBV24-1 and TRBJ1-5, with 9 bases fitting TRBD1. The origin of this receptor is a middle-aged woman with Graves' ophthalmopathy. The DNA for the CDR3 is TGTGCCACCAGTGATAACAGGGGGCTAGTGGGTCAGCCCCAGCATTTT. Its translation: CATSDNRGLVGQPQHF.